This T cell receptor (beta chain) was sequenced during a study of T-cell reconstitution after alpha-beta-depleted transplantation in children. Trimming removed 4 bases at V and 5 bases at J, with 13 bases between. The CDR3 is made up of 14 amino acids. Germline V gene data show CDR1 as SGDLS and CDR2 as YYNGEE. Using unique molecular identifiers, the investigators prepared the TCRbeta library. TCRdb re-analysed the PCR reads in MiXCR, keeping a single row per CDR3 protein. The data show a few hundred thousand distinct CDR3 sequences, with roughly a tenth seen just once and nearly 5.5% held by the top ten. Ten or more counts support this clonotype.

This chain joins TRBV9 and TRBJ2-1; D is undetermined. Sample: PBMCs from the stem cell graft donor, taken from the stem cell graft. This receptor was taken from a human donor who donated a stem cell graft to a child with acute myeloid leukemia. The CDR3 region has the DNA TGTGCCAGCAGCCCCCAGACCCAAAACAATGAGCAGTTCTTC. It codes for CASSPQTQNNEQFF.